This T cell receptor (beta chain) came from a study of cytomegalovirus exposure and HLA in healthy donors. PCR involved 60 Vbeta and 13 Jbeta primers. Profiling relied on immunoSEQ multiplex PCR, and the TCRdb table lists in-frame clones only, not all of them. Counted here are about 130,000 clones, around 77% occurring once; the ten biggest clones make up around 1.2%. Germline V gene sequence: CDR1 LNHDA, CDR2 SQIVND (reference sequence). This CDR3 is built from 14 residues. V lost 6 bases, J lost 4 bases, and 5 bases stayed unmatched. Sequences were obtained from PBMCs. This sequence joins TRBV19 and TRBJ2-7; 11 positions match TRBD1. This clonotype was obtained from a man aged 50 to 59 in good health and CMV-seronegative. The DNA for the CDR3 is TGTGCCAGTAGCCGGGACAGGGGGTTTTACGAGCAGTACTTC. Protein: CASSRDRGFYEQYF.